A single sample is the source of the 27 T cell receptor beta chains below, sequenced in a study of metastatic and nonmetastatic thyroid tumors. TCRdb re-analyzed the PCR reads through MiXCR. The data contain 30,000 to 45,000 clones, approximately 19% of them seen just once; the ten biggest clones take up around 19%. Before thyroid surgery, none of the patients had received any treatment. Sequencing was done on a sample of blood. The origin of the receptors is a female donor with papillary thyroid cancer or a benign thyroid nodule (not recorded which). Some clones in this sample may be carry-over from other donors' samples.

This clone was picked up many times. A much larger clone is a single base away; this may be a read error. The chain joins TRBV10-2 to TRBJ2-5, with 10 nucleotides matching TRBD2. The germline gives CDR1 WSHSY, CDR2 SAAADI. The CDR3 runs to 15 residues. V lost 4 bases, J lost 7 bases, and 9 bases stayed unmatched. CDR3 nucleotide sequence: TGCGCCAGCAGTGGAGGGACTAGCGCACCGCTGACCCAGTACTTC. This codes for CASSGGTSAPLTQYF.

This clone was observed at least ten times. The chain links TRBV19 to TRBJ2-2; D gene uncertain. This CDR3 comprises 12 residues. Germline V gene sequence: CDR1 LNHDA, CDR2 SQIVND (reference sequence). Trimming shortened V by 11 bases and J by 1 base, and 8 bases separated the two germline ends. CDR3 DNA: TGTGCCTGTGCACAGAACACCGGGGAGCTGTTTTTT. Its translation: CACAQNTGELFF.

The chain joins TRBV7-9 to TRBJ1-3; 8 bases align to TRBD1. Trimming removed 5 bases from V and 4 bases from J; junction bases left unmatched: 7. CDR1 is SEHNR and CDR2 is FQNEAQ in the germline V gene (reference sequence). CDR3 length: 15 residues. CDR3 amino acids: CASSGQGNSGNTIYF. In nucleotides, the CDR3 is TGTGCCAGCAGCGGACAGGGAAACTCGGGAAACACCATATATTTT.

There are a few counts of this clone. The rearrangement links TRBV2 to TRBJ2-7, with 8 bases aligning to TRBD1. The CDR3 loop spans 15 amino acids. J lost 2 bases, V lost 6 bases, and 9 bases had no gene match. Germline V CDR1 and CDR2: SNHLY, FYNNEI. The CDR3 here is CASSFRTGRTYEQYF. DNA of the CDR3: TGTGCCAGCAGCTTTAGGACAGGGAGGACCTACGAGCAGTACTTC.

The chain combines TRBV12-5 with TRBJ1-6; perhaps TRBD1 as D (5 bases). V was pared by 0 bases and J by 0 bases, with 24 bases between. CDR1 and CDR2 (germline): LGHNT, FRNRAP. The length of the CDR3 is 22 residues. CDR3 in amino acids: CASGLVSGTYTRLSSYNSPLHF. In DNA form, the CDR3 reads TGTGCTAGTGGTTTGGTATCCGGGACGTACACGAGGCTAAGCTCCTATAATTCACCCCTCCACTTT. Combining the CDR3 with reference TRBV12-5 and TRBJ1-6 gives the whole variable domain DARVTQTPRHKVTEMGQEVTMRCQPILGHNTVFWYRQTMMQGLELLAYFRNRAPLDDSGMPKDRFSAEMPDATLATLKIQPSEPRDSAVYFCASGLVSGTYTRLSSYNSPLHFGNGTRLTVT.

This clone was observed at least ten times. Here the CDR3 DNA reads TGTGCCAGCATCCTGGGGGTAGGCACCGGGGAGCTGTTTTTT. It is translated as CASILGVGTGELFF. J is TRBJ2-2 and V is TRBV7-2; D is perhaps TRBD1 or TRBD2 (5 bases each). The length of the CDR3 is 14 residues. Per germline, CDR1 SGHTA and CDR2 FQGNSA. The V gene lost 7 bases and the J gene lost 4 bases, with 13 bases spanning the gap.

This clone was seen repeatedly, ten times or more. The chain couples TRBV19 to TRBJ2-5; 8 bases match TRBD1. Germline CDR1 LNHDA, CDR2 SQIVND (reference sequence). The CDR3 contains 14 residues. The V gene end was trimmed by 4 bases and the J gene end by 5 bases; junction bases not matched to a gene: 6. In DNA form, the CDR3 reads TGTGCCAGTAGTACAGGACAGGGCTGGGAGACCCAGTACTTC. Translating gives CASSTGQGWETQYF. Supplemented by reference TRBV19 and TRBJ2-5, the full variable domain reads DGGITQSPKYLFRKEGQNVTLSCEQNLNHDAMYWYRQDPGQGLRLIYYSQIVNDFQKGDIAEGYSVSREKKESFPLTVTSAQKNPTAFYLCASSTGQGWETQYFGPGTRLLVL.

The chain is built from TRBV28 and TRBJ2-5, with TRBD1 identical over 12 bases. Germline trimming cut 6 bases from V and 6 bases from J; bases unmatched to any gene: 8. CDR3 size: 15 residues. Germline assignment: CDR1 MDHEN and CDR2 SYDVKM. CDR3: CASRRGQGARKTQYF. Here the CDR3 DNA reads TGTGCCAGCAGGCGGGGACAGGGGGCACGGAAGACCCAGTACTTC.

This clone was detected ten times or more. A single base separates this from a much larger clone, so it may be a read error. This CDR3 is missing its conserved last phenylalanine or tryptophan, likely due to a read error. V gene TRBV20-1 combines with J gene TRBJ1-5; D perhaps matches TRBD1 (6 bases). CDR1 DFQATT and CDR2 SNEGSKA come from the germline V gene (reference sequence). V was pared by 3 bases and J by 4 bases, with 10 bases between. There are 13 residues in the CDR3. The CDR3 spells CSARTGANQPQHS. The DNA of the CDR3 is TGCAGTGCTAGGACGGGGGCTAATCAGCCCCAGCATTCT.

In the case of this clone: The junction differs from germline at one of its ends, possibly a read error. The gene calls are TRBV9 and TRBJ2-3; either TRBD1 or TRBD2 may fit D (5 bases each). This CDR3 region has 19 residues. The germline V gene has CDR1 SGDLS and CDR2 YYNGEE. DNA for the CDR3: TGTGCCAGCAGCGTAGAGGGAGTGTGGGGCTACCTGGCCACAGATACCCAGTATTTT. Its translation is CASSVEGVWGYLATDTQYF.

The chain links TRBV28 to TRBJ1-6; no clear D gene. V shed 7 bases and J shed 7 bases, with 11 bases lying between them. Germline lookup yields CDR1 MDHEN and CDR2 SYDVKM. The CDR3 covers 13 residues. CDR3 protein: CASKTPQNSPLHF. Here the CDR3 DNA reads TGTGCCAGCAAAACCCCACAGAATTCACCCCTCCACTTT.

This clone appeared many times. V and J are TRBV24-1 and TRBJ2-7; no clear D gene. The CDR3 contains 18 residues. Germline loops: CDR1 KGHDR, CDR2 SFDVKD. V lost 1 base, J lost 4 bases, and 22 bases lay in between. The CDR3 sequence is CATSDFRDGQLVAYEQYF. The CDR3 region has the DNA TGTGCCACCAGTGATTTTCGCGACGGCCAGTTAGTGGCTTACGAGCAGTACTTC.

This clone has a count of ten or more. The chain combines TRBV5-1 with TRBJ1-1; D not certain. Germline assignment: CDR1 SGHRS and CDR2 YFSETQ. V was clipped by 3 bases and J by 3 bases, with 12 bases between them. The CDR3 is 14 residues long. The CDR3, as DNA: TGCGCCAGCAGCTCCGGTTGGGTCCACACTGAAGCTTTCTTT. Amino acids: CASSSGWVHTEAFF.

Many counts were recorded for this clone. V is TRBV20-1 and J is TRBJ2-7; a possible D gene is TRBD2 (6 bases). Germline CDR1 DFQATT, CDR2 SNEGSKA (reference sequence). This CDR3 is built from 16 residues. The ends were cut back, 0 bases at V and 6 bases at J, with 21 bases in the middle. The CDR3, as DNA: TGCAGTGCTAGAGATAAGCGGGCGGAGGGAGCGGGCGAGCAGTACTTC. It encodes CSARDKRAEGAGEQYF.

This clone was seen ten or more times. V and J are TRBV6-2 or TRBV6-3 and TRBJ1-1, with D unresolved. CDR3 size: 13 residues. V lost 5 bases and J 3 bases, leaving 10 bases between the germline ends. The germline CDR1 and CDR2 sequences are MNHEY and SVGEGT. CDR3 in amino acids: CASSDDGYTEAFF. In DNA form, the CDR3 reads TGTGCCAGCAGTGACGACGGGTACACTGAAGCTTTCTTT.

V usage is TRBV5-1 and J usage is TRBJ2-7; 7 bases agree with TRBD1. Per the germline V gene, CDR1 is SGHRS and CDR2 is YFSETQ. The CDR3 contains 14 residues. Unmatched junction bases numbered 11, after V lost 4 bases and J lost 7 bases. As DNA, the CDR3 is TGCGCCAGCAGCCCCCTGACAGGGCTGGCGGAGCAGTACTTC. Translation: CASSPLTGLAEQYF.

Remarks on this clone: A much larger clone differs by one base, so this may be a read error. The chain couples TRBV7-9 to TRBJ1-1, with 7 nucleotides matching TRBD1. Unmatched junction bases numbered 0, after V lost 4 bases and J lost 1 base. Germline V lookup: CDR1 SEHNR, CDR2 FQNEAQ (reference sequence). The CDR3 length is 13 residues. The CDR3 protein is CASSWTGNTEAFF. The CDR3 coding sequence is TGTGCCAGCAGCTGGACAGGGAACACTGAAGCTTTCTTT.

As concerns this clone: An end of the junction does not agree with germline; a read error may underlie this. This CDR3 is CASSLVSEGDQYF. The CDR3 region has the DNA TGCGCCAGCAGCTTAGTTTCTGAGGGCGATCAGTACTTC. V and J are TRBV7-2 and TRBJ2-7; D is possibly TRBD2 (5 bases). The CDR3 covers 13 residues. CDR1 is SGHTA, CDR2 FQGNSA, per germline.

The chain couples TRBV20-1 to TRBJ2-7; either TRBD1 or TRBD2 may fit D (5 bases each). Germline V gene data show CDR1 as DFQATT and CDR2 as SNEGSKA (reference sequence). This CDR3 is built from 13 residues. The CDR3 reads CRATTGASGEQYF. CDR3 sequence (DNA): TGCAGGGCCACCACCGGGGCCTCGGGAGAGCAGTACTTC.

This clone has at least ten counts. CDR3 loop: CAWSEGGGTDTQYF. CDR3 coding DNA: TGTGCCTGGAGTGAAGGGGGGGGTACAGATACGCAGTATTTT. The chain recombines TRBV30 with TRBJ2-3; D may be TRBD2 (7 bases). Germline values: CDR1 GTSNPN, CDR2 SVGIG (reference sequence). The CDR3 has 14 amino acids. V lost 1 base to trimming and J lost 3 bases, with 11 bases between them.

This clone is judged medium-sized. The chain couples TRBV12-3 or TRBV12-4 to TRBJ1-1, with D uncertain. This CDR3 is 13 amino acids long. Trimming took 1 base from V and 2 from J, leaving 5 bases between them. The CDR3 sequence is CASSLVRNTEAFF. The CDR3 DNA reads TGTGCCAGCAGTTTAGTCAGAAACACTGAAGCTTTCTTT.

This chain connects TRBV5-1 to TRBJ1-2; TRBD1 matches 7 bases. The J segment lost 4 bases and the V segment lost 5 bases, leaving 8 bases of the junction unmatched. CDR3 length equals 14 residues. CDR1 and CDR2 from the germline V gene are SGHRS and YFSETQ. The CDR3 loop is CASSGQAPFYGYTF. The DNA of the CDR3 is TGCGCCAGCAGTGGACAGGCTCCTTTCTATGGCTACACCTTC.

In this sample, this clone turned up many times. The CDR3 nucleotides are TGTGCCAGCAGCGTAGAGAGTTTTGGCAGTGAGCAGTTCTTC. As protein: CASSVESFGSEQFF. This sequence joins TRBV9 and TRBJ2-1; no reliable D call. The V end lost 0 bases, the J end lost 9 bases, and 13 bases lay between the germline ends. The CDR3 consists of 14 residues. Germline assignment: CDR1 SGDLS and CDR2 YYNGEE.

The rearrangement links TRBV6-6 to TRBJ2-1; D is perhaps TRBD2 (5 bases). V was trimmed by 3 bases and J by 12 bases, leaving 12 bases between them. Germline V gene lookup returns CDR1 MNHNY and CDR2 SVGAGI (reference sequence). This CDR3 has 12 amino acids. CDR3 sequence (DNA): TGTGCCAGCAGTTATCCCGGACTGGGGCAGTTCTTC. Amino acid sequence: CASSYPGLGQFF.

This clone was seen ten or more times. The genes are TRBV6-5 and TRBJ1-1, with D possibly TRBD1 on 5 matching bases. Germline values: CDR1 MNHEY, CDR2 SVGAGI. V lost 2 bases, J lost 3 bases, and 13 bases lay in between. CDR3 length: 15 amino acids. The CDR3 DNA reads as TGTGCCAGCAGTTACCTTGGGGTGGGGGACACTGAAGCTTTCTTT. It is translated as CASSYLGVGDTEAFF.

Remarks on this clone: A junction boundary mismatches the germline segment, possibly from a read error. This chain links TRBV6-1 with TRBJ1-5; D remains ambiguous. This CDR3 spans 15 amino acids. Germline V gives CDR1 MNHNS, CDR2 SASEGT. DNA for the CDR3: TGTGTCAGCAGGCGGCGAGGCGATAGCAATCAGCCCCAGAATTTT. Translation: CVSRRRGDSNQPQNF.

This clone was recorded many times. This may come from a read error, since a much larger clone is one base off. The CDR3 sequence: CSAAGQLSWANVLTF. DNA for the CDR3: TGCAGTGCTGCGGGACAGCTCTCTTGGGCCAACGTCCTGACTTTC. V is TRBV20-1 and J is TRBJ2-6; a weak D match, TRBD1 (7 bases). The CDR3 extends over 15 amino acids. Germline assignment: CDR1 DFQATT and CDR2 SNEGSKA (reference sequence).